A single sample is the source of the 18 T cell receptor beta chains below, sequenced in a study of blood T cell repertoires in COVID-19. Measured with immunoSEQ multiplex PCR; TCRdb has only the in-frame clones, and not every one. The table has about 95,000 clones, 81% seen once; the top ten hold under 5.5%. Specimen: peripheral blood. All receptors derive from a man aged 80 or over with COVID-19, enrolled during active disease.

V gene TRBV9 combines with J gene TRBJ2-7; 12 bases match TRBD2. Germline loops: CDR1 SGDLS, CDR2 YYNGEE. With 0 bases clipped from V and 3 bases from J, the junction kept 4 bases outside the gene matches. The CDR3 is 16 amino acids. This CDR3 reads CASSVEGLAGLYEQYF. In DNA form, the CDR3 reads TGTGCCAGCAGCGTAGAAGGACTAGCGGGACTCTACGAGCAGTACTTC.

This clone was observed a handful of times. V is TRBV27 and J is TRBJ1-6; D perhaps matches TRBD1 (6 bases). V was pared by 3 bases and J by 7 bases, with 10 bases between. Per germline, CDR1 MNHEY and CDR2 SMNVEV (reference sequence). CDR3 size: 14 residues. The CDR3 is CASSFGRGNSPLHF. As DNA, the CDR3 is TGTGCCAGCAGTTTTGGAAGGGGGAATTCACCCCTCCACTTT.

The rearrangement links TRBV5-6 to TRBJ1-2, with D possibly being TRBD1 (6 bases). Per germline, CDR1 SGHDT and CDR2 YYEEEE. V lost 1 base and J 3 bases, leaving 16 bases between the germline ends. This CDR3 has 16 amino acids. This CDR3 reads CASSLRARGIDYGYTF. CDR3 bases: TGTGCCAGCAGCTTGCGGGCCAGGGGTATCGACTATGGCTACACCTTC.

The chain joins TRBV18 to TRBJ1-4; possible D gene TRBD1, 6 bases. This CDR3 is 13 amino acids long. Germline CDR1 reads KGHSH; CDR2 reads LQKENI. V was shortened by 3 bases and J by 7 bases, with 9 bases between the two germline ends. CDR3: CASSPGTFEKLFF. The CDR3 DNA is TGTGCCAGCTCACCGGGGACATTTGAAAAACTGTTTTTT.

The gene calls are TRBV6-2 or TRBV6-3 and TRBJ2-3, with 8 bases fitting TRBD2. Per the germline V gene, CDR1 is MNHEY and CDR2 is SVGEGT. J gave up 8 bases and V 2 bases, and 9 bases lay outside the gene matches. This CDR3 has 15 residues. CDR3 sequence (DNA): TGTGCCAGCAGTTACGAGGCGGGAGGCCGACGTACGCAGTATTTT. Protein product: CASSYEAGGRRTQYF.

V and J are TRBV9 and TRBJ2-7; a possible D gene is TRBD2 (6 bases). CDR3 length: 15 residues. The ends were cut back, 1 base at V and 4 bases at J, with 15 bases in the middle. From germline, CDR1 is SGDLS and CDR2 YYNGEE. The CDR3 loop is CASSVNPGVVYEQYF. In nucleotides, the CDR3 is TGTGCCAGCAGCGTAAACCCGGGAGTAGTTTACGAGCAGTACTTC.

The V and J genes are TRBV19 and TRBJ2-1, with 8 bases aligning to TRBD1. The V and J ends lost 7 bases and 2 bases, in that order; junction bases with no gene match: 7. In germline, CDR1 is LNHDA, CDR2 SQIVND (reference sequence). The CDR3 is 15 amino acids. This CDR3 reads CASTDTGGTYNEQFF. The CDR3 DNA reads TGTGCCAGTACAGATACAGGGGGGACCTACAATGAGCAGTTCTTC.

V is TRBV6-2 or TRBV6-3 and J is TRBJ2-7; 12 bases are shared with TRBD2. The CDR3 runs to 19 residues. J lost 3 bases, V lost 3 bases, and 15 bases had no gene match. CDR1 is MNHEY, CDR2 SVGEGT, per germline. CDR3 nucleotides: TGTGCCAGCAGTTATTCTTCCTCGGGACTAGCGGGTATTCTCTACGAGCAGTACTTC. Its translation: CASSYSSSGLAGILYEQYF.

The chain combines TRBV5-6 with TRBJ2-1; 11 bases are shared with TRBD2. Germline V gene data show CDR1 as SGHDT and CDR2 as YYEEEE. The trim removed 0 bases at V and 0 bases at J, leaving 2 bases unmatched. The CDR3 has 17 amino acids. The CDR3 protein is CASSLGLAGGSYNEQFF. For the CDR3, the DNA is TGTGCCAGCAGCTTGGGCCTAGCGGGAGGCTCCTACAATGAGCAGTTCTTC.

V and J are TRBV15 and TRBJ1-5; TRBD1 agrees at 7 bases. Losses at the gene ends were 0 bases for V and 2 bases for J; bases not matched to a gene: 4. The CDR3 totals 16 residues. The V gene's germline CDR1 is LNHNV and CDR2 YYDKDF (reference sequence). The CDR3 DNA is TGTGCCACCAGCAGAGAAGGGACAGCTCGCAATCAGCCCCAGCATTTT. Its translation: CATSREGTARNQPQHF.

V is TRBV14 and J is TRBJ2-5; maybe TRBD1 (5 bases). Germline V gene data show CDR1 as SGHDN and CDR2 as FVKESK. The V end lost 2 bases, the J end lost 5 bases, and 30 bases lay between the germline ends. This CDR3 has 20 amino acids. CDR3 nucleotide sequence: TGTGCCAGCAGCCAATTACCCGTAGGGGTCGGTTTGACGAGTCGGGAGACCCAGTACTTC. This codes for CASSQLPVGVGLTSRETQYF.

The CDR3 bases are TGTGCCAGCAGCCTACAGGGTGAATGGTACGAGCAGTACTTC. Protein: CASSLQGEWYEQYF. V and J are TRBV5-4 and TRBJ2-7, with D possibly being TRBD1 (6 bases). In germline, CDR1 is SGHNT, CDR2 YYREEE (reference sequence). Trimming removed 4 bases from V and 4 bases from J, with 15 bases in between. The CDR3 is 14 amino acids.

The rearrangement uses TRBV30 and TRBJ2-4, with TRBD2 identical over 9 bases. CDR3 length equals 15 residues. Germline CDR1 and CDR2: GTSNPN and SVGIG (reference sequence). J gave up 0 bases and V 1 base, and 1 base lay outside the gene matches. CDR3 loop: CAWSGGGAAKNIQYF. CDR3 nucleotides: TGTGCCTGGAGTGGCGGGGGGGCAGCCAAAAACATTCAGTACTTC.

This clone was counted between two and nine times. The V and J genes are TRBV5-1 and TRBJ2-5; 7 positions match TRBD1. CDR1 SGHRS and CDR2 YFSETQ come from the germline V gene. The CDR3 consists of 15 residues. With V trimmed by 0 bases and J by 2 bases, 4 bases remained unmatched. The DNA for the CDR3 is TGCGCCAGCAGCTTGGGGGACAGAAGACAAGAGACCCAGTACTTC. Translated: CASSLGDRRQETQYF.

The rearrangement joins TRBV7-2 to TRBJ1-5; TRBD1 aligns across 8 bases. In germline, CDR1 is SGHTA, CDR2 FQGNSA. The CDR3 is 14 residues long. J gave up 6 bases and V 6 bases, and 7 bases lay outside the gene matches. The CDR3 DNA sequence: TGTGCCAGCAGTGACAGGGGTGAGGGTCAGCCCCAGCATTTT. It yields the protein CASSDRGEGQPQHF.

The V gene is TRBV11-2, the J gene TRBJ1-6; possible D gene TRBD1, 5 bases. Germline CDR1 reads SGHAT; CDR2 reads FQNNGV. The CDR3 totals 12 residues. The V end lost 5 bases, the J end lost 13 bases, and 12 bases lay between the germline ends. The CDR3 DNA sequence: TGTGCCAGCAGCACCTACAGGTTCCCCCTCCACTTT. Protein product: CASSTYRFPLHF. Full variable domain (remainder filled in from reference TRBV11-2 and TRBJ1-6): EAGVAQSPRYKIIEKRQSVAFWCNPISGHATLYWYQQILGQGPKLLIQFQNNGVVDDSQLPKDRFSAERLKGVDSTLKIQPAKLEDSAVYLCASSTYRFPLHFGNGTRLTVT.

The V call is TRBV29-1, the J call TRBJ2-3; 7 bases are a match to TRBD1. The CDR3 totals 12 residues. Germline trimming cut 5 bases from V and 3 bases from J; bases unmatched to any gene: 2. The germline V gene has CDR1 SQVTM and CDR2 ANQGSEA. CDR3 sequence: CSVRGQTDTQYF. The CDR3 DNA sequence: TGCAGCGTTAGGGGACAGACAGATACGCAGTATTTT.

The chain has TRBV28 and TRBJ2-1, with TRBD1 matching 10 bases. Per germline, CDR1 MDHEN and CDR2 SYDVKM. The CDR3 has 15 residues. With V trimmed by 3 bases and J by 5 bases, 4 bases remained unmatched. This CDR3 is CASSFPGTGDNEQFF. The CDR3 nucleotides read TGTGCCAGCAGTTTCCCAGGGACAGGGGACAATGAGCAGTTCTTC.